The rows below give T cell receptor beta chains drawn from one sample of a study of shared clonotypes between healthy human individuals. Profiling relied on immunoSEQ multiplex PCR, and the TCRdb table lists in-frame clones only, not all of them. The profile covers 1,400,000 or so clones, with approximately 98.5% appearing a single time and under 0.45% taken by the ten largest. Sequencing was performed on naive CD4+ T cells sorted from blood. The receptors here all came from a man aged 30 to 39 in good health. CDR3s include the opening cysteine and the closing phenylalanine or tryptophan. D genes are given only for firm matches. Where a row states a size, it is once, few, many or the class of an expanded clone; other rows omit it.

d_gene: TRBD2; v_gene: TRBV11-3; abundance: NA; j_gene: TRBJ2-1; CDR3aa: CASSLALSGSYGEQFF; CDR3nt: TGTGCCAGCAGCTTAGCCCTTAGCGGGAGTTACGGTGAGCAGTTCTTC
d_gene: NA; v_gene: TRBV5-1; abundance: NA; j_gene: TRBJ1-1; CDR3aa: CASIPDTYNTEAFF; CDR3nt: TGCGCCAGCATCCCAGACACTTATAACACTGAAGCTTTCTTT
d_gene: NA; v_gene: TRBV19; abundance: NA; j_gene: TRBJ1-1; CDR3aa: CASSIGPHRDAFF; CDR3nt: TGTGCCAGTAGTATCGGCCCTCATCGAGATGCTTTCTTT
d_gene: NA; v_gene: TRBV6-4; abundance: NA; j_gene: TRBJ2-1; CDR3aa: CASSATKFNEQFF; CDR3nt: TGTGCCAGCAGCGCAACTAAGTTCAATGAGCAGTTCTTC
d_gene: NA; v_gene: TRBV7-3; abundance: NA; j_gene: TRBJ1-1; CDR3aa: CASSSLKNTEAFF; CDR3nt: TGTGCCAGCAGCTCTCTGAAGAACACTGAAGCTTTCTTT
d_gene: TRBD1; v_gene: TRBV7-8; abundance: once; j_gene: TRBJ1-3; CDR3aa: CASSKPGQGNTIYF; CDR3nt: TGTGCCAGCAGCAAGCCGGGACAGGGAAACACCATATATTTT
d_gene: TRBD1; v_gene: TRBV7-9; abundance: NA; j_gene: TRBJ1-2; CDR3aa: CASRFKDRVVGGYTF; CDR3nt: TGTGCCAGCAGATTTAAGGACAGGGTTGTTGGGGGCTACACCTTC
d_gene: TRBD1; v_gene: TRBV18; abundance: once; j_gene: TRBJ2-6; CDR3aa: CASSPKPMGQGSGANVLTF; CDR3nt: TGTGCCAGCTCACCCAAGCCTATGGGACAGGGCTCTGGGGCCAACGTCCTGACTTTC
d_gene: TRBD1; v_gene: TRBV6-1; abundance: NA; j_gene: TRBJ1-1; CDR3aa: CASATGVNTEAFF; CDR3nt: TGTGCCAGCGCGACAGGGGTGAACACTGAAGCTTTCTTT
d_gene: NA; v_gene: TRBV5-6; abundance: NA; j_gene: TRBJ2-7; CDR3aa: CASSLLDSYEQYF; CDR3nt: TGTGCCAGCAGCTTGCTAGACTCCTACGAGCAGTACTTC
d_gene: TRBD1; v_gene: TRBV29-1; abundance: NA; j_gene: TRBJ1-2; CDR3aa: CSAATGRGYTF; CDR3nt: TGCAGCGCCGCGACAGGGCGTGGCTACACCTTC
d_gene: TRBD2; v_gene: TRBV28; abundance: NA; j_gene: TRBJ2-7; CDR3aa: CASLTGGRQYEQYF; CDR3nt: TGTGCCAGCCTGACAGGCGGGAGGCAATACGAGCAGTACTTC
d_gene: NA; v_gene: TRBV28; abundance: NA; j_gene: TRBJ2-7; CDR3aa: CASSPLDPPSEQYF; CDR3nt: TGTGCCAGCAGTCCCCTCGACCCTCCCAGCGAGCAGTACTTC
d_gene: NA; v_gene: TRBV9; abundance: NA; j_gene: TRBJ1-3; CDR3aa: CASSVASFQGNTIYF; CDR3nt: TGTGCCAGCAGCGTAGCATCCTTCCAAGGAAACACCATATATTTT
d_gene: TRBD2; v_gene: TRBV2; abundance: NA; j_gene: TRBJ2-3; CDR3aa: CASSRALAGGTDTQYF; CDR3nt: TGTGCCAGCTCCCGGGCCCTAGCGGGAGGGACAGATACGCAGTATTTT
d_gene: TRBD1; v_gene: TRBV10-3; abundance: NA; j_gene: TRBJ1-1; CDR3aa: CAISDSGTAEAFF; CDR3nt: TGTGCCATCAGTGATTCCGGGACAGCTGAAGCTTTCTTT
d_gene: TRBD1; v_gene: TRBV6-6; abundance: NA; j_gene: TRBJ2-7; CDR3aa: CASSLGQGAYEQYF; CDR3nt: TGTGCCAGCAGTTTGGGACAGGGGGCCTACGAGCAGTACTTC
d_gene: NA; v_gene: TRBV2; abundance: NA; j_gene: TRBJ2-7; CDR3aa: CASRDRTGSYEQYF; CDR3nt: TGTGCCAGCAGAGACCGTACAGGGTCGTACGAGCAGTACTTC
d_gene: NA; v_gene: TRBV6-6; abundance: NA; j_gene: TRBJ1-5; CDR3aa: CASSYGAGEPQHF; CDR3nt: TGTGCCAGCAGTTACGGGGCCGGGGAGCCCCAGCATTTT
d_gene: NA; v_gene: TRBV5-6; abundance: NA; j_gene: TRBJ2-3; CDR3aa: CASSLGLSTDTQYF; CDR3nt: TGTGCCAGCAGCCTGGGACTTAGCACAGATACGCAGTATTTT